Following are 6 T cell receptor beta chains from one sample sequenced in a study of OX40 agonist ivuxolimab in advanced cancers. TCRdb's table, derived via immunoSEQ multiplex PCR, lists solely in-frame clones and lacks some. The table has about 25,000 clones, about 86% seen once. The sample consisted of CD4+ or CD8+ T cells sorted from blood, taken in a trial of the OX40 agonist ivuxolimab. The receptors were gathered from an adult with an advanced solid tumor such as melanoma, head and neck, liver or kidney cancer.

A few counts support this clone. This chain connects TRBV20-1 to TRBJ1-2; weak D call: TRBD1 (6 bases). V gave up 4 bases and J gave up 7 bases, with 10 bases separating them. CDR1 and CDR2 from the germline V gene are DFQATT and SNEGSKA (reference sequence). The CDR3 contains 11 residues. Written as DNA, the CDR3 is TGCAGTGCTACAGGGGAAGGTGGCTACACCTTC. Protein: CSATGEGGYTF.

The CDR3 region has the DNA TGTGCCAGCAGTTTTCGTGGGACAGAAGGCTACGAGCAGTACTTC. Translated, it gives CASSFRGTEGYEQYF. This rearrangement joins TRBV27 to TRBJ2-7, with 7 nucleotides matching TRBD1. Germline V gene sequence: CDR1 MNHEY, CDR2 SMNVEV (reference sequence). The ends lost 3 bases at V and 3 bases at J; junction bases unmatched: 8. CDR3 length: 15 amino acids.

The rearrangement uses TRBV28 and TRBJ1-1; TRBD1 matches 8 bases. Trimming cost V 4 bases and J 2 bases; bases outside gene matches: 6. The germline CDR1 and CDR2 sequences are MDHEN and SYDVKM. The CDR3 sequence is 15 residues long. The CDR3 sequence is CASSWGPGGNTEAFF. The CDR3 DNA reads as TGTGCCAGCAGTTGGGGGCCAGGGGGCAACACTGAAGCTTTCTTT.

This clone came up a few times. The V gene is TRBV7-6, the J gene TRBJ2-7, with 7 bases identical to TRBD1. CDR3 length equals 17 residues. Trimming took 4 bases from V and 2 from J; bases not matched to a gene: 14. Germline CDR1 reads SGHVS; CDR2 reads FNYEAQ. CDR3 amino acids: CASSSAAAGTATYEQYF. As DNA, the CDR3 is TGTGCCAGCAGCTCAGCGGCCGCCGGGACAGCCACCTACGAGCAGTACTTC.

The chain employs TRBV4-2 and TRBJ2-1; D is ambiguous. The V gene lost 1 base and the J gene lost 3 bases, with 10 bases spanning the gap. The CDR3 is made up of 15 amino acids. The V gene's germline CDR1 is LGHNA and CDR2 YNFKEQ. Here the CDR3 reads CASSQVATGYNEQFF. The CDR3 nucleotides read TGTGCCAGCAGCCAAGTTGCGACTGGCTACAATGAGCAGTTCTTC.

This sequence joins TRBV11-2 and TRBJ2-7; D possibly corresponds to TRBD1 (5 bases). Germline assignment: CDR1 SGHAT and CDR2 FQNNGV. Trimming took off 2 bases at V and 5 bases at J, with 16 bases between the two ends. The CDR3 is made up of 15 amino acids. CDR3 residues: CASSLFEGERHEQYF. The CDR3 DNA reads TGTGCCAGCAGCTTATTTGAAGGGGAACGGCACGAGCAGTACTTC. The whole variable domain, filled in from reference TRBV11-2 and TRBJ2-7, reads EAGVAQSPRYKIIEKRQSVAFWCNPISGHATLYWYQQILGQGPKLLIQFQNNGVVDDSQLPKDRFSAERLKGVDSTLKIQPAKLEDSAVYLCASSLFEGERHEQYFGPGTRLTVT.